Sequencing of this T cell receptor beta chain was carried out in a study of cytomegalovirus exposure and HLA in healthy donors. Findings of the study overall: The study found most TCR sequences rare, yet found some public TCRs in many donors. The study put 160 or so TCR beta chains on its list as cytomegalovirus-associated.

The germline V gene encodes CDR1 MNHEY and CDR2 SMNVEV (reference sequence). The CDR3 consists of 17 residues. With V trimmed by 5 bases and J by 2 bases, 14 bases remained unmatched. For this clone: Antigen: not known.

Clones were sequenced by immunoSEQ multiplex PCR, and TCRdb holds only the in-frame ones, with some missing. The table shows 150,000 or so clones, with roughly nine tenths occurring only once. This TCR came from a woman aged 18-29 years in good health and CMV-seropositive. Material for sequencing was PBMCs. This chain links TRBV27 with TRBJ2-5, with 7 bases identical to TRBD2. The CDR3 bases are TGTGCCAGCAGTCCTTTCGGCGGCGGGGGAATACAAGAGACCCAGTACTTC. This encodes CASSPFGGGGIQETQYF.